Included here is one T cell receptor beta chain sequence, with context. Its matching antigen is unknown. The data derive from a study of immune evolution from preneoplasia to lung adenocarcinoma. Study information: HLA loss of heterozygosity: roughly 6.6% AIS, less than 18% MIA, approximately 31% ADC, none AAH. Points from the study as a whole: T cell clonality was higher in KRAS-mutant than EGFR-mutant or wild-type nodules. Top clone share appeared to fall from AAH through AIS, MIA, adenocarcinoma.

Patient tissue came from resections in Japan or China, 2014–2017. Sequencing was performed with immunoSEQ multiplex PCR; in TCRdb, only in-frame clones are kept and a portion is missing. This table holds under 45,000 clones, approximately 80% found once. The trim removed 5 bases at V and 1 base at J, leaving 3 bases unmatched. Germline CDR1 MDHEN, CDR2 SYDVKM. The CDR3 has 14 residues. V usage is TRBV28 and J usage is TRBJ2-5; 8 bases match TRBD1. Sequencing was carried out using FFPE invasive lung adenocarcinoma tissue. The clonotype was recovered from a person in their sixties with lung adenocarcinoma. CDR3 amino acids: CASSPGTGQETQYF. In DNA, the CDR3 is TGTGCCAGCAGTCCCGGGACAGGCCAAGAGACCCAGTACTTC.